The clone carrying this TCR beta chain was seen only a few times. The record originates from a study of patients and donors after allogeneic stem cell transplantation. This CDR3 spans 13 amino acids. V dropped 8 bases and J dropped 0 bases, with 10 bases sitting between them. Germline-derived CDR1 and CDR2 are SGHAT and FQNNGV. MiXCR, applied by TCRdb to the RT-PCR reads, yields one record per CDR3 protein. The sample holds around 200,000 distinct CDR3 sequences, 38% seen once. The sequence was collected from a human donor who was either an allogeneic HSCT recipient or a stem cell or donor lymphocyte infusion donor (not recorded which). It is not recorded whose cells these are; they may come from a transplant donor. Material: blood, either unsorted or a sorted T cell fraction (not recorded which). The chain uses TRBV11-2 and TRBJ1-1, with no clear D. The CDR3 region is CASGGSMNTEAFF. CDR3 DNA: TGTGCCAGCGGAGGGTCCATGAACACTGAAGCTTTCTTT. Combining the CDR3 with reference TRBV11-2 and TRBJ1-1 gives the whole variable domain EAGVAQSPRYKIIEKRQSVAFWCNPISGHATLYWYQQILGQGPKLLIQFQNNGVVDDSQLPKDRFSAERLKGVDSTLKIQPAKLEDSAVYLCASGGSMNTEAFFGQGTRLTVV.